The present T cell receptor (beta chain) was sequenced within a study of blood T cell repertoires in COVID-19. Overall study: Donors in the United States, Italy and Spain gave samples during acute or convalescent COVID-19. PBMCs, B-cell-depleted T cells, or T cells were the source of the cDNA or gDNA that made up the material.

In the original processing: Estimates of nucleated cell counts were drawn from the amplification of reference gene primers. TCRdb's copy holds only in-frame clones and misses some; the assay was immunoSEQ multiplex PCR. V, J and clone size are those of that table, while D and trimming were read from the DNA. The sample lists under 200,000 clones; 80% to 90% were seen once. This CDR3 contains 17 residues. J was trimmed by 6 bases and V by 4 bases; bases with no gene match: 19. Germline V gene data show CDR1 as SGHKS and CDR2 as YYEKEE (reference sequence). The J gene is TRBJ2-7, the V gene TRBV5-5; 7 bases agree with TRBD1. Sequencing input: peripheral blood. The sequence was obtained from a man aged 60 to 75 with acute or convalescent COVID-19. As DNA, the CDR3 is TGTGCCAGCAGCCGTCTGAGGGGAGCGACAGGGATCAGCGAGCAGTACTTC. Its translation is CASSRLRGATGISEQYF.